This T cell receptor (beta chain) was observed in a study of blood T cell repertoires in COVID-19. As for the study in general: Collection of acute and convalescent COVID-19 samples took place in the United States, Italy and Spain.

This clone was seen a handful of times. The method was immunoSEQ multiplex PCR; TCRdb's version includes in-frame clones alone and lacks a portion of them. Of 250,000 to 300,000 clones detected, around 90% appear once; the ten largest clones hold about 1%. Trimming stripped 4 bases from V and 6 bases from J, with 8 bases between. The CDR3 consists of 12 residues. This TCR came from a woman in her thirties or forties who had recovered from COVID-19. The chain couples TRBV12-3 or TRBV12-4 to TRBJ2-3, with D perhaps TRBD2 (5 bases). Sequencing was done on a sample of peripheral blood. The CDR3 sequence is CASSSVADTQYF. The DNA for the CDR3 is TGTGCCAGCAGTTCGGTAGCGGATACGCAGTATTTT.